This passage covers 12 T cell receptor beta chains from one sample sequenced in a study of T cells in Graves' hyperthyroidism and ophthalmopathy. From RNA transcripts, TCR beta CDR3 regions were amplified. First-round RT-PCR targeting the TCR CDR3 was performed with the HTBI primer set. One entry per CDR3 protein, called by TCRdb with MiXCR from the multiplex PCR reads. Of over 250,000 distinct CDR3 sequences listed, less than 30% are singletons. Material: blood. All receptors come from a man between 40 and 49 years old with Graves' hyperthyroidism that later progressed to Graves' ophthalmopathy.

Many counts were recorded for this clonotype. The V call is TRBV24-1, the J call TRBJ2-7, with D unclear. This CDR3 comprises 13 residues. The germline V gene encodes CDR1 KGHDR and CDR2 SFDVKD. The V end was cut by 4 bases, the J end by 3 bases, with 9 bases between. CDR3 nucleotides: TGTGCCACCAGTGACTCTGGGGTCTACGAGCAGTACTTC. Amino acids: CATSDSGVYEQYF.

The V call is TRBV6-5, the J call TRBJ1-1; TRBD1 might be the D (5 bases). The CDR3 sequence is 15 residues long. The germline V and J ends were trimmed by 4 bases and 3 bases, with 15 bases remaining between them. The germline V gene encodes CDR1 MNHEY and CDR2 SVGAGI. In DNA, the CDR3 is TGTGCCAGCAGTTTCGGGGGGAGTATCGACACTGAAGCTTTCTTT. Encoded protein: CASSFGGSIDTEAFF.

This clonotype was detected ten times or more. The chain recombines TRBV20-1 with TRBJ1-1, with 9 positions matching TRBD1. The V segment lost 5 bases and the J segment 4 bases; nucleotides outside the gene matches: 5. The CDR3 runs to 13 residues. Looked up from germline, CDR1 is DFQATT and CDR2 is SNEGSKA (reference sequence). CDR3 coding DNA: TGCAGTGCTGGACAGGGGTTGCGCACTGAAGCTTTCTTT. It translates to CSAGQGLRTEAFF.

This clonotype appeared many times. V and J are TRBV10-2 and TRBJ2-2; D gene uncertain. The V end lost 3 bases, the J end lost 7 bases, and 9 bases lay between the germline ends. CDR1 and CDR2 (germline): WSHSY, SAAADI. This CDR3 comprises 13 residues. CDR3 protein: CASSESEHGELFF. CDR3 nucleotide sequence: TGCGCCAGCAGTGAATCAGAACACGGGGAGCTGTTTTTT.

There are many counts of this clonotype. A junction end diverges from the germline sequence, so it may reflect a read error. The chain is built from TRBV12-3 or TRBV12-4 and TRBJ2-7; no firm D call. The CDR3 extends over 13 amino acids. In DNA, the CDR3 is TGCGCCAGCAGCTTTACATCCTCCTACGAGCAGTACTTC. Encoded protein: CASSFTSSYEQYF.

In this sample, this clonotype turned up many times. DNA of the CDR3: TGTGCCAGCAGCTCCTCGTTAGGGGAGCTGTTTTTT. Translation: CASSSSLGELFF. The chain is built from TRBV7-3 and TRBJ2-2, with no clear D. The V gene lost 4 bases and the J gene lost 8 bases, with 8 bases spanning the gap. Germline V lookup: CDR1 SGHTA, CDR2 FQGTGA. The length of the CDR3 is 12 residues.

This clonotype showed up many times. The chain has TRBV20-1 and TRBJ2-7; 9 bases are a match to TRBD2. Germline V gene data show CDR1 as DFQATT and CDR2 as SNEGSKA (reference sequence). V lost 3 bases, J lost 4 bases, and 7 bases stayed unmatched. The CDR3 loop spans 14 amino acids. CDR3 in DNA: TGCAGTGCTAGTTTAGCGGGAGACTTATACGAGCAGTACTTC. Translated: CSASLAGDLYEQYF.

This clonotype was counted only a few times. V and J are TRBV6-4 and TRBJ2-7; 9 positions agree with TRBD1. The CDR3 is 14 residues long. Trimming at V came to 8 bases and at J to 0 bases, leaving 5 bases not matched to a gene. CDR1 is MRHNA, CDR2 SNTAGT, per germline. The CDR3 is CASRTGESSYEQYF. DNA for the CDR3: TGTGCCAGCCGGACAGGGGAAAGCTCCTACGAGCAGTACTTC.

This clonotype was seen a single time. V usage is TRBV5-1 and J usage is TRBJ2-7; D remains ambiguous. The CDR3 is 12 residues long. Germline V gives CDR1 SGHRS, CDR2 YFSETQ. Deletions cut 6 bases from V and 2 bases from J, with 9 bases between. CDR3 sequence reads: CASKQHPYEQYF. The CDR3 nucleotides are TGCGCCAGCAAGCAGCATCCCTACGAGCAGTACTTC.

This clonotype was observed a few times. The rearrangement joins TRBV3-1 to TRBJ2-7; 8 bases match TRBD2. V lost 3 bases to trimming and J lost 5 bases; unmatched junction nucleotides: 6. CDR1 is LGHDT and CDR2 is YNNKEL in the germline V gene (reference sequence). The CDR3 sequence is 14 residues long. The DNA for the CDR3 is TGTGCCAGCAGCCAGGAAGCGGGAGCTGACGAGCAGTACTTC. Amino acid sequence: CASSQEAGADEQYF.

The chain combines TRBV6-1 with TRBJ2-5; 8 nucleotides line up with TRBD1. V shed 6 bases and J 5 bases; nucleotides not matched to a gene: 8. Germline assignment: CDR1 MNHNS and CDR2 SASEGT. The CDR3 contains 14 residues. The CDR3 DNA follows: TGTGCCAGCAGGCAAGACAGGGGTTTGGAGACCCAGTACTTC. Amino acids: CASRQDRGLETQYF.

The chain employs TRBV28 and TRBJ2-7; TRBD2 matches at 9 bases. Trimming cost V 4 bases and J 8 bases; bases outside gene matches: 3. The CDR3 spans 12 residues. CDR1 is MDHEN and CDR2 is SYDVKM in the germline V gene. As DNA, the CDR3 is TGTGCCAGCAGTTCACTAGCGGGTCAGCAGTACTTC. Its translation: CASSSLAGQQYF. Complete variable domain (other parts from reference TRBV28 and TRBJ2-7): DVKVTQSSRYLVKRTGEKVFLECVQDMDHENMFWYRQDPGLGLRLIYFSYDVKMKEKGDIPEGYSVSREKKERFSLILESASTNQTSMYLCASSSLAGQQYFGPGTRLTVT.